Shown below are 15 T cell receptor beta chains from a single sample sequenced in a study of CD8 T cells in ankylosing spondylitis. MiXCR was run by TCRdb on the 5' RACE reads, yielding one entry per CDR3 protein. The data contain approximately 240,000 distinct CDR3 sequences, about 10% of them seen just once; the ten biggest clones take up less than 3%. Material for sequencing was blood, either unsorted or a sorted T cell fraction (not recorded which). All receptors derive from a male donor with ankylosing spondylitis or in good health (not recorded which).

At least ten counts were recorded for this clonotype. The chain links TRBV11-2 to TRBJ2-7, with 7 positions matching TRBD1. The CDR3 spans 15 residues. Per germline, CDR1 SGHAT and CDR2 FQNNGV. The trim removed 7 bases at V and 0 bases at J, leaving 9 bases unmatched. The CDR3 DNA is TGTGCCAGCACTACCCCACAGGGGACCTCCTACGAGCAGTACTTC. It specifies CASTTPQGTSYEQYF.

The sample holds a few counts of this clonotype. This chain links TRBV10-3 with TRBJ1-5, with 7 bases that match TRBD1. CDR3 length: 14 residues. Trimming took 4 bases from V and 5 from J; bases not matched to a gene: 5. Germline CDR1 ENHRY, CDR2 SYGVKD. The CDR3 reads CAISGGQWDQPQHF. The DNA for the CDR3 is TGTGCCATCAGTGGGGGACAGTGGGATCAGCCCCAGCATTTT.

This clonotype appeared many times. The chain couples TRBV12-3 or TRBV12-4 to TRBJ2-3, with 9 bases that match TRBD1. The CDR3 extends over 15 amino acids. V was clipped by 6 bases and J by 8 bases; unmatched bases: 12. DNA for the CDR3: TGTGCCAGCAGCTTTGGGGACAGGGTCTCAGGTACGCAGTATTTT. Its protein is CASSFGDRVSGTQYF.

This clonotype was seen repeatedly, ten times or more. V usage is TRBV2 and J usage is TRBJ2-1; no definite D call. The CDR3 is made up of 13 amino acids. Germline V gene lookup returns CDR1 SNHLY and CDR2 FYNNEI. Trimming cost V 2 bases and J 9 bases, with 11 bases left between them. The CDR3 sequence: CASSEYVGGEQFF. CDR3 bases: TGTGCCAGCAGTGAATACGTCGGCGGTGAGCAGTTCTTC.

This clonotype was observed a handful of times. CDR3 loop: CASSLIAGGYNEQFF. Here the CDR3 DNA reads TGTGCCAGCAGCCTCATAGCGGGGGGTTACAATGAGCAGTTCTTC. The rearrangement joins TRBV5-6 to TRBJ2-1, with 10 nucleotides matching TRBD2. CDR1 is SGHDT and CDR2 is YYEEEE in the germline V gene. V shed 4 bases and J 4 bases; nucleotides not matched to a gene: 5. The CDR3 consists of 15 residues.

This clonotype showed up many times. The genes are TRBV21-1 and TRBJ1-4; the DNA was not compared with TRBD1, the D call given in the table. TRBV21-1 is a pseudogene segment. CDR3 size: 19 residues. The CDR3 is CASSKKPPGTGGTNEKLFF. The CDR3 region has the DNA TGTGCCAGCAGCAAAAAACCTCCGGGTACGGGCGGAACTAATGAAAAACTGTTTTTT.

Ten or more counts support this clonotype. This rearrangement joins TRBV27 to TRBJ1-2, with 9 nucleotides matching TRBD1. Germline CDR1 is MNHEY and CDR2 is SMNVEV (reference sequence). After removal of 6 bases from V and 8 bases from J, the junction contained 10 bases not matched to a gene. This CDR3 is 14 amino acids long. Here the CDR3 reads CASRSTGTGRGYTF. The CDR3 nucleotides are TGTGCCAGCAGATCTACCGGGACAGGGCGCGGCTACACCTTC.

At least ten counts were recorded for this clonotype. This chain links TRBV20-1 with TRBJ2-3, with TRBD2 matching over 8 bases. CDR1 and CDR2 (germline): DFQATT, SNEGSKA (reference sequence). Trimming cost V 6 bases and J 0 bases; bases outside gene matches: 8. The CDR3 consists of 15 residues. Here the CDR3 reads CSAFFGGGSTDTQYF. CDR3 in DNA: TGCAGTGCCTTTTTCGGGGGGGGTAGCACAGATACGCAGTATTTT.

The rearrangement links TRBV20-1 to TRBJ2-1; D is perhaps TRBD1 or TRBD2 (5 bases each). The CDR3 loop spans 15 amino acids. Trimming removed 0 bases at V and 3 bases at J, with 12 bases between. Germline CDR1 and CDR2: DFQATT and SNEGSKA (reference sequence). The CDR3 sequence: CSARDGASLYNEQFF. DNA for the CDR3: TGCAGTGCTAGAGATGGGGCTAGCCTCTACAATGAGCAGTTCTTC.

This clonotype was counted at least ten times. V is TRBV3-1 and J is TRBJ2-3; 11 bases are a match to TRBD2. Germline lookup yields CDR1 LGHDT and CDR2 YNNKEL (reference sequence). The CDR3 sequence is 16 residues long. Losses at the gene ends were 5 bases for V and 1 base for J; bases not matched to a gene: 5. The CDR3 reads CASSSLAGAGTDTQYF. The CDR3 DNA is TGTGCCAGCAGCTCACTAGCGGGGGCCGGCACAGATACGCAGTATTTT.

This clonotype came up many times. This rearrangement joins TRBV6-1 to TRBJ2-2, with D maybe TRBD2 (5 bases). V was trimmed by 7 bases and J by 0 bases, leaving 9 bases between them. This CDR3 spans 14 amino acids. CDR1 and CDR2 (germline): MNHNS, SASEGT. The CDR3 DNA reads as TGTGCCAGCATCCCGGGGTCGAACACCGGGGAGCTGTTTTTT. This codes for CASIPGSNTGELFF.

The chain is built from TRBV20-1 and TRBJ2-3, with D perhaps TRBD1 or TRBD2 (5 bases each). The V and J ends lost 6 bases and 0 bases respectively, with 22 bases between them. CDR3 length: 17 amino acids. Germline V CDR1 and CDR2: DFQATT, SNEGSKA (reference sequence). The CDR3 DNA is TGCAGTGCCCGCCCCCTACTAGAGGGGTGGAGCACAGATACGCAGTATTTT. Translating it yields CSARPLLEGWSTDTQYF.

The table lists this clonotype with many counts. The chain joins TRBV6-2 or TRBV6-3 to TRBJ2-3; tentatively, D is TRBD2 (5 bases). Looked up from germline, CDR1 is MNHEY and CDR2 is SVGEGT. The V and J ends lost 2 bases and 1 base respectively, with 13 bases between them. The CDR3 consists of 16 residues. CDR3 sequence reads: CASSYSQARGTDTQYF. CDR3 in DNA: TGTGCCAGCAGTTACAGTCAGGCGCGGGGCACAGATACGCAGTATTTT.

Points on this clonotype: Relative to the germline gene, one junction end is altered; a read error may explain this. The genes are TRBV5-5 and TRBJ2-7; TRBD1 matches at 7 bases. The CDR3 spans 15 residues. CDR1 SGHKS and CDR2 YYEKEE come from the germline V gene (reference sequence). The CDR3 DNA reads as TGTGCCAGCACCTTGGGGGACAGCCTCCGCTACGAGCAGTACTTC. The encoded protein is CASTLGDSLRYEQYF.

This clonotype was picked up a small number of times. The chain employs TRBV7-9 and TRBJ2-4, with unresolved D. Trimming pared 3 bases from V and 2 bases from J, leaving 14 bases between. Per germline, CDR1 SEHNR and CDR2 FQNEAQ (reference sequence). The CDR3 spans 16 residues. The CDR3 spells CASSFFMGFSKNIQYF. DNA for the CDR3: TGTGCCAGCAGCTTTTTCATGGGCTTCTCCAAAAACATTCAGTACTTC.